A selection of T cell receptor beta chains follows, all from one sample in a study of a mutant IDH1 vaccine in newly diagnosed glioma. TCRdb's table, derived via immunoSEQ multiplex PCR, lists solely in-frame clones and lacks some. The sample shows about 65,000 clones, 70% to 90% of them seen only once. These receptors' antigens are unknown. Sequenced material: PBMCs, taken from a glioma patient whose treatment included an IDH1 peptide vaccine. The receptors come from a man aged 30 to 45 with glioma. Both conserved end residues are part of each CDR3. The D gene is left open where the match is weak. Clone size is stated in some rows and not others, as once, few, many or a class when expanded.

v_gene: TRBV4-1; abundance: NA; j_gene: TRBJ1-2; d_gene: NA; CDR3aa: CASSQDAGAQGSQGYTF; CDR3nt: TGCGCCAGCAGCCAAGATGCGGGGGCGCAGGGAAGTCAGGGCTACACCTTC
v_gene: TRBV5-1; abundance: few; j_gene: TRBJ2-5; d_gene: TRBD1; CDR3aa: CASSLGDRGVETQYF; CDR3nt: TGCGCCAGCAGCTTGGGGGACAGGGGTGTGGAGACCCAGTACTTC
v_gene: TRBV5-1; abundance: NA; j_gene: TRBJ1-1; d_gene: NA; CDR3aa: CASSTGQYSPEAFF; CDR3nt: TGCGCCAGCAGCACTGGACAGTATTCGCCTGAAGCTTTCTTT
v_gene: TRBV5-6; abundance: NA; j_gene: TRBJ1-5; d_gene: NA; CDR3aa: CASSLAGGQGARHHQPQHF; CDR3nt: TGTGCCAGCAGCTTGGCCGGTGGGCAGGGTGCTAGGCATCATCAGCCCCAGCATTTT
v_gene: TRBV15; abundance: NA; j_gene: TRBJ2-6; d_gene: NA; CDR3aa: CATSRDRGAGANVLTF; CDR3nt: TGTGCCACCAGCAGAGATCGCGGGGCTGGGGCCAACGTCCTGACTTTC
v_gene: TRBV28; abundance: NA; j_gene: TRBJ1-5; d_gene: NA; CDR3aa: CASSLEGGAQHF; CDR3nt: TGTGCCAGCAGTTTGGAGGGGGGGGCCCAGCATTTT
v_gene: TRBV7-9; abundance: NA; j_gene: TRBJ1-1; d_gene: NA; CDR3aa: CASSSTGWTEAFF; CDR3nt: TGTGCCAGCAGCTCCACAGGGTGGACTGAAGCTTTCTTT
v_gene: TRBV6-1; abundance: NA; j_gene: TRBJ2-7; d_gene: TRBD2; CDR3aa: CASSEARLAGFEQYF; CDR3nt: TGTGCCAGCAGTGAAGCAAGGCTAGCGGGGTTCGAGCAGTACTTC
v_gene: TRBV18; abundance: NA; j_gene: TRBJ2-2; d_gene: TRBD1; CDR3aa: CASSQGQGIFTGELFF; CDR3nt: TGTGCCAGCTCACAAGGACAGGGGATATTTACCGGGGAGCTGTTTTTT
v_gene: TRBV7-9; abundance: few; j_gene: TRBJ1-6; d_gene: NA; CDR3aa: CASSLGSEYSPLHF; CDR3nt: TGTGCCAGCAGCTTAGGTTCCGAATATTCACCCCTCCACTTT
v_gene: TRBV2; abundance: NA; j_gene: TRBJ1-3; d_gene: NA; CDR3aa: CASTLKTLDGNTIYF; CDR3nt: TGTGCCAGCACCCTCAAGACCCTTGATGGAAACACCATATATTTT
v_gene: TRBV6-4; abundance: NA; j_gene: TRBJ1-2; d_gene: TRBD1; CDR3aa: CASSDPRYRGLRYGYTF; CDR3nt: TGTGCCAGCAGTGACCCTCGCTACAGGGGGTTGCGCTATGGCTACACCTTC
v_gene: TRBV11-2; abundance: NA; j_gene: TRBJ2-5; d_gene: NA; CDR3aa: CASSGRRPPRETQYF; CDR3nt: TGTGCCAGCAGCGGTCGTCGACCGCCTCGAGAGACCCAGTACTTC
v_gene: TRBV5-4; abundance: NA; j_gene: TRBJ2-5; d_gene: NA; CDR3aa: CASSLLPGLGIQETQYF; CDR3nt: TGTGCCAGCAGCTTGCTTCCTGGTTTGGGGATTCAAGAGACCCAGTACTTC
v_gene: TRBV5-4; abundance: NA; j_gene: TRBJ2-3; d_gene: NA; CDR3aa: CASSLGRLVGFTDTQYF; CDR3nt: TGTGCCAGCAGCTTAGGACGGTTGGTAGGGTTCACAGATACGCAGTATTTT
v_gene: TRBV7-8; abundance: NA; j_gene: TRBJ2-7; d_gene: TRBD1; CDR3aa: CASSSGTGHEQYF; CDR3nt: TGTGCCAGCAGCTCCGGGACAGGGCACGAGCAGTACTTC
v_gene: TRBV27; abundance: NA; j_gene: TRBJ2-1; d_gene: NA; CDR3aa: CASMNRINEQFF; CDR3nt: TGTGCCAGCATGAATAGGATCAATGAGCAGTTCTTC
v_gene: TRBV11-2; abundance: NA; j_gene: TRBJ1-5; d_gene: TRBD1; CDR3aa: CASSWTGSKGQPQHF; CDR3nt: TGTGCCAGCAGCTGGACAGGGTCCAAGGGTCAGCCCCAGCATTTT
v_gene: TRBV10-3; abundance: NA; j_gene: TRBJ1-2; d_gene: TRBD1; CDR3aa: CAISTGQQRGYTF; CDR3nt: TGTGCCATCAGTACGGGACAGCAACGGGGCTACACCTTC
v_gene: TRBV5-6; abundance: once; j_gene: TRBJ2-1; d_gene: TRBD1; CDR3aa: CASSSTDRGRRDEQFF; CDR3nt: TGTGCCAGCAGCTCGACCGACAGGGGGCGTAGGGATGAGCAGTTCTTC
v_gene: TRBV28; abundance: NA; j_gene: TRBJ1-4; d_gene: TRBD1; CDR3aa: CASSLFRTGRTNEKLFF; CDR3nt: TGTGCCAGCAGTTTGTTCCGGACAGGGCGGACTAATGAAAAACTGTTTTTT
v_gene: TRBV19; abundance: few; j_gene: TRBJ2-7; d_gene: NA; CDR3aa: CASSIDGRHPSYEQYF; CDR3nt: TGTGCCAGTAGTATAGATGGGAGACACCCTTCCTACGAGCAGTACTTC
v_gene: TRBV18; abundance: NA; j_gene: TRBJ1-2; d_gene: NA; CDR3aa: CASSPPRNHHPFSLYTF; CDR3nt: TGTGCCAGCTCACCACCGCGGAATCATCATCCCTTTAGCCTCTACACCTTC
v_gene: TRBV19; abundance: NA; j_gene: TRBJ2-2; d_gene: TRBD1; CDR3aa: CATHGTGATGELFF; CDR3nt: TGTGCCACTCACGGGACAGGGGCGACCGGGGAGCTGTTTTTT
v_gene: TRBV27; abundance: NA; j_gene: TRBJ2-7; d_gene: TRBD2; CDR3aa: CASRKVSGGEQYF; CDR3nt: TGTGCCAGCAGGAAGGTCTCGGGGGGGGAGCAGTACTTC
v_gene: TRBV29-1; abundance: few; j_gene: TRBJ1-1; d_gene: NA; CDR3aa: CSVIGRDTEAFF; CDR3nt: TGCAGCGTTATAGGAAGGGACACTGAAGCTTTCTTT
v_gene: TRBV7-8; abundance: NA; j_gene: TRBJ1-5; d_gene: NA; CDR3aa: CASSAGVVTSLSVDYSNQPQHF; CDR3nt: TGTGCCAGCAGCGCGGGTGTAGTGACATCACTGAGCGTGGATTATAGCAATCAGCCCCAGCATTTT
v_gene: TRBV14; abundance: NA; j_gene: TRBJ1-2; d_gene: NA; CDR3aa: CASSSGAGSLPINYGYTF; CDR3nt: TGTGCCAGCAGCTCAGGCGCGGGGAGCTTACCCATTAACTATGGCTACACCTTC
v_gene: TRBV6-4; abundance: NA; j_gene: TRBJ2-3; d_gene: NA; CDR3aa: CASKRTGGTDTQYF; CDR3nt: TGTGCCAGCAAACGGACGGGGGGCACAGATACGCAGTATTTT
v_gene: TRBV5-1; abundance: medium-sized; j_gene: TRBJ1-4; d_gene: TRBD1; CDR3aa: CASRTGANEKLFF; CDR3nt: TGCGCCAGCCGGACAGGGGCTAATGAAAAACTGTTTTTT
v_gene: TRBV19; abundance: NA; j_gene: TRBJ1-5; d_gene: NA; CDR3aa: CASSGGRIGNQPQHF; CDR3nt: TGTGCCAGTAGCGGGGGGCGGATTGGCAATCAGCCCCAGCATTTT
v_gene: TRBV4-2; abundance: NA; j_gene: TRBJ1-5; d_gene: NA; CDR3aa: CASSQVPRVSNQPQHF; CDR3nt: TGTGCCAGCAGCCAAGTGCCCAGGGTGAGCAATCAGCCCCAGCATTTT
v_gene: TRBV21-1; abundance: NA; j_gene: TRBJ2-2; d_gene: NA; CDR3aa: CASSKGGPGQGGTGELFF; CDR3nt: TGTGCCAGCAGCAAAGGGGGCCCTGGGCAGGGGGGCACCGGGGAGCTGTTTTTT
v_gene: TRBV6-4; abundance: NA; j_gene: TRBJ2-2; d_gene: TRBD1; CDR3aa: CASSATGGDTGELFF; CDR3nt: TGTGCCAGCAGTGCTACAGGGGGCGACACCGGGGAGCTGTTTTTT
v_gene: TRBV29-1; abundance: NA; j_gene: TRBJ1-2; d_gene: TRBD1; CDR3aa: CSVSRDRAYGYTF; CDR3nt: TGCAGCGTTTCAAGGGACAGGGCTTATGGCTACACCTTC
v_gene: TRBV5-1; abundance: NA; j_gene: TRBJ1-5; d_gene: TRBD1; CDR3aa: CASSLGEQGQPQHF; CDR3nt: TGCGCCAGCAGCTTGGGGGAACAGGGGCAGCCCCAGCATTTT
v_gene: TRBV5-6; abundance: NA; j_gene: TRBJ1-2; d_gene: NA; CDR3aa: CASSLMGFGYTF; CDR3nt: TGTGCCAGCAGCTTGATGGGATTCGGCTACACCTTC